This passage covers 29 T cell receptor beta chains from one sample sequenced in a study of beta chain features in type 1 diabetes. The investigators reverse transcribed all of the isolated RNA, so they sequenced expressed TCRB transcripts. Profiled with immunoSEQ multiplex PCR; TCRdb holds only in-frame clones, not every one. The data hold just under 150,000 clones, with around 9.3% observed a single time. The sequenced material came from naive CD4+ T cells from blood. Every receptor here comes from a man aged 18 to 29 in good health.

There are a few counts of this clone. The chain joins TRBV5-6 to TRBJ1-1; 7 bases align to TRBD1. The V and J ends lost 0 bases and 5 bases, in that order; junction bases with no gene match: 4. The CDR3 runs to 14 residues. The germline gives CDR1 SGHDT, CDR2 YYEEEE. CDR3 DNA: TGTGCCAGCAGCTTGGAGGCAGGGGGGACTGAAGCTTTCTTT. It yields the protein CASSLEAGGTEAFF.

The gene calls are TRBV29-1 and TRBJ2-7, with 10 bases aligning to TRBD2. The CDR3 is 15 residues long. Germline loops: CDR1 SQVTM, CDR2 ANQGSEA. The V gene end was trimmed by 1 base and the J gene end by 6 bases; junction bases not matched to a gene: 9. The chain's CDR3 is CSVEGRSGGAGEQYF. CDR3 in DNA: TGCAGCGTTGAAGGTCGGAGCGGGGGGGCCGGCGAGCAGTACTTC.

Only a few counts were recorded for this clone. The V call is TRBV6-6, the J call TRBJ2-3; 8 bases agree with TRBD2. V lost 0 bases to trimming and J lost 4 bases; unmatched junction nucleotides: 6. Germline lookup yields CDR1 MNHNY and CDR2 SVGAGI (reference sequence). The CDR3 is made up of 16 amino acids. CDR3 coding DNA: TGTGCCAGCAGTTACTCGCCCGGGGGGGGCGCAGATACGCAGTATTTT. Its translation: CASSYSPGGGADTQYF.

This clone was detected only a few times. The J gene is TRBJ1-5, the V gene TRBV30; no clear D gene. Germline CDR1 is GTSNPN and CDR2 is SVGIG (reference sequence). The CDR3 contains 13 residues. V was cut by 5 bases and J by 1 base, with 9 bases left in between. The CDR3 nucleotides read TGTGCCTGGGGCCGATTAAGCAATCAGCCCCAGCATTTT. Its translation: CAWGRLSNQPQHF.

This clone has more than one count but fewer than ten. The chain combines TRBV7-2 with TRBJ1-2; no clear D. Germline-derived CDR1 and CDR2 are SGHTA and FQGNSA. This CDR3 spans 16 amino acids. Trimming cost V 5 bases and J 6 bases, with 22 bases left between them. The CDR3 reads CASSTRGGLHIDGYTF. CDR3 sequence (DNA): TGTGCCAGCAGCACCCGAGGCGGGTTACATATTGATGGCTACACCTTC. The full variable domain, rest sourced from reference TRBV7-2 and TRBJ1-2, is GAGVSQSPSNKVTEKGKDVELRCDPISGHTALYWYRQSLGQGLEFLIYFQGNSAPDKSGLPSDRFSAERTGGSVSTLTIQRTQQEDSAVYLCASSTRGGLHIDGYTFGSGTRLTVV.

This chain joins TRBV5-1 and TRBJ1-5; TRBD1 matches 9 bases. CDR1 and CDR2 from the germline V gene are SGHRS and YFSETQ. Unmatched junction bases numbered 5, after V lost 4 bases and J lost 6 bases. CDR3 length: 14 residues. CDR3 sequence (DNA): TGCGCCAGCAGCGCGACAGGGGGTCTTCAGCCCCAGCATTTT. The encoded protein is CASSATGGLQPQHF.

The chain has TRBV7-2 and TRBJ1-5; 8 nucleotides match TRBD1. V dropped 3 bases and J dropped 4; count of bases not matched to a gene: 2. The CDR3 length is 14 residues. In germline, CDR1 is SGHTA, CDR2 FQGNSA. The CDR3 region is CASSLRQGNQPQHF. In nucleotides, the CDR3 is TGTGCCAGCAGCTTGCGACAGGGGAATCAGCCCCAGCATTTT.

The chain couples TRBV15 to TRBJ1-1, with 7 bases lining up with TRBD1. From germline, CDR1 is LNHNV and CDR2 YYDKDF (reference sequence). The CDR3 runs 14 residues. V shed 3 bases and J 2 bases; nucleotides not matched to a gene: 3. The CDR3 nucleotides read TGTGCCACCAGCAGTGACAGGGCAAACACTGAAGCTTTCTTT. It specifies CATSSDRANTEAFF. The entire variable domain, with the rest obtained from reference TRBV15 and TRBJ1-1, is as follows: DAMVIQNPRYQVTQFGKPVTLSCSQTLNHNVMYWYQQKSSQAPKLLFHYYDKDFNNEADTPDNFQSRRPNTSFCFLDIRSPGLGDTAMYLCATSSDRANTEAFFGQGTRLTVV.

This clone appeared a few times. The rearrangement uses TRBV25-1 and TRBJ1-1; D remains ambiguous. This CDR3 spans 14 amino acids. Germline-derived CDR1 and CDR2 are MGHDK and SYGVNS. V gave up 0 bases and J gave up 0 bases, with 5 bases separating them. The CDR3 protein is CASSEYGVNTEAFF. The CDR3 region has the DNA TGTGCCAGCAGTGAATACGGGGTGAACACTGAAGCTTTCTTT.

CDR3 region: CASSPLAGVDEQYF. CDR3 sequence (DNA): TGTGCCAGCTCACCGCTAGCGGGGGTGGACGAGCAGTACTTC. The V gene is TRBV18, the J gene TRBJ2-7, with 10 nucleotides matching TRBD2. CDR1 and CDR2 from the germline V gene are KGHSH and LQKENI. This CDR3 is 14 amino acids long. The V segment lost 3 bases and the J segment 5 bases; nucleotides outside the gene matches: 4. Full variable domain (outside the CDR3, taken from reference TRBV18 and TRBJ2-7): NAGVMQNPRHLVRRRGQEARLRCSPMKGHSHVYWYRQLPEEGLKFMVYLQKENIIDESGMPKERFSAEFPKEGPSILRIQQVVRGDSAAYFCASSPLAGVDEQYFGPGTRLTVT.

The chain is built from TRBV5-4 and TRBJ1-2; D is possibly TRBD1 (5 bases). The CDR3 has 14 amino acids. V was clipped by 0 bases and J by 2 bases, with 8 bases between them. Germline V gene data show CDR1 as SGHNT and CDR2 as YYREEE (reference sequence). CDR3 amino acids: CASSLVGQNYGYTF. As DNA, the CDR3 is TGTGCCAGCAGCTTGGTGGGGCAGAACTATGGCTACACCTTC.

This clone was counted many times. The rearrangement links TRBV14 to TRBJ2-3; TRBD2 matches at 9 bases. V trimming: 5 bases; J trimming: 3 bases; junction bases outside the gene matches: 9. The CDR3 consists of 16 residues. Per germline, CDR1 SGHDN and CDR2 FVKESK. The CDR3 nucleotides are TGTGCCAGCAGCTTCCTGCGGCTAGCGGGGACAGATACGCAGTATTTT. It translates to CASSFLRLAGTDTQYF.

J is TRBJ1-6 and V is TRBV19; TRBD1 matches at 8 bases. CDR1 LNHDA and CDR2 SQIVND come from the germline V gene (reference sequence). Losses at the gene ends were 4 bases for V and 4 bases for J; bases not matched to a gene: 0. This CDR3 region has 14 residues. The DNA for the CDR3 is TGTGCCAGTAGTAACAGGGGGTATAATTCACCCCTCCACTTT. Translation gives CASSNRGYNSPLHF.

This clone has a handful of counts. The chain recombines TRBV19 with TRBJ2-3; D possibly corresponds to TRBD1 (5 bases). The CDR3 has 15 amino acids. CDR1 and CDR2 from the germline V gene are LNHDA and SQIVND (reference sequence). V lost 4 bases and J lost 0, with 11 bases in between. CDR3 loop: CASSTGLGSTDTQYF. As DNA, the CDR3 is TGTGCCAGTAGTACAGGGTTAGGGAGCACAGATACGCAGTATTTT.

The rearrangement links TRBV18 to TRBJ2-3; D perhaps matches TRBD1 (6 bases). Deletions cut 3 bases from V and 2 bases from J, with 12 bases between. Looked up from germline, CDR1 is KGHSH and CDR2 is LQKENI. The CDR3 contains 15 residues. CDR3 sequence (DNA): TGTGCCAGCTCACCCGACAGGACTGTCACAGATACGCAGTATTTT. Its translation is CASSPDRTVTDTQYF.

This chain links TRBV6-5 with TRBJ2-3, with 14 bases aligning to TRBD2. Trimming cost V 4 bases and J 1 base; bases outside gene matches: 1. This CDR3 is built from 16 residues. Looked up from germline, CDR1 is MNHEY and CDR2 is SVGAGI. The CDR3 DNA follows: TGTGCCAGCAGTTCGGGACTAGCGGGAGGCACAGATACGCAGTATTTT. Translation gives CASSSGLAGGTDTQYF.

The rearrangement uses TRBV5-6 and TRBJ1-2, with D possibly TRBD1 on 5 matching bases. This CDR3 is built from 13 residues. Germline V gene sequence: CDR1 SGHDT, CDR2 YYEEEE. V was pared by 4 bases and J by 8 bases, with 15 bases between. The CDR3 region has the DNA TGTGCCAGCAGCCCGTTGGGGGGGAACGGCTACACCTTC. This codes for CASSPLGGNGYTF.

This clone was detected many times. This chain links TRBV29-1 with TRBJ1-2; no firm D call. V dropped 1 base and J dropped 1 base, with 4 bases sitting between them. Germline V lookup: CDR1 SQVTM, CDR2 ANQGSEA. The CDR3 runs 12 residues. CDR3 protein: CSVEVNNYGYTF. In DNA, the CDR3 is TGCAGCGTTGAAGTAAATAACTATGGCTACACCTTC. The variable domain in full, with the rest retrieved from reference TRBV29-1 and TRBJ1-2, is SAVISQKPSRDICQRGTSLTIQCQVDSQVTMMFWYRQQPGQSLTLIATANQGSEATYESGFVIDKFPISRPNLTFSTLTVSNMSPEDSSIYLCSVEVNNYGYTFGSGTRLTVV.

This clone was found a few times. The chain is built from TRBV5-1 and TRBJ1-2, with D tentatively TRBD1 (5 bases). The V and J ends lost 4 bases and 0 bases respectively, with 10 bases between them. This CDR3 has 14 amino acids. Germline V lookup: CDR1 SGHRS, CDR2 YFSETQ. For the CDR3, the DNA is TGCGCCAGCAGCCCGGGACTAGCTAACTATGGCTACACCTTC. Its protein is CASSPGLANYGYTF.

This chain joins TRBV7-9 and TRBJ1-2; weak D call: TRBD1 (6 bases). Germline loops: CDR1 SEHNR, CDR2 FQNEAQ (reference sequence). Deletions cut 3 bases from V and 0 bases from J, with 8 bases between. The CDR3 contains 14 residues. The CDR3 is CASSFQGTNYGYTF. CDR3 sequence (DNA): TGTGCCAGCAGCTTTCAGGGGACTAACTATGGCTACACCTTC.

This clone showed up just a few times. This sequence joins TRBV14 and TRBJ1-4; no clear D gene. V lost 6 bases, J lost 7 bases, and 12 bases lay in between. The length of the CDR3 is 13 residues. Germline V gene lookup returns CDR1 SGHDN and CDR2 FVKESK. CDR3 region: CASSWVAGEKLFF. CDR3 nucleotide sequence: TGTGCCAGCAGTTGGGTGGCGGGTGAAAAACTGTTTTTT.

This clone has more than one count but fewer than ten. In DNA, the CDR3 is TGCGCCAGCAGCTTGGGAGGTGGTGAAAAACTGTTTTTT. This codes for CASSLGGGEKLFF. The V gene is TRBV5-1, the J gene TRBJ1-4; D is undetermined. The V gene's germline CDR1 is SGHRS and CDR2 YFSETQ. CDR3 length: 13 amino acids. V gave up 0 bases and J gave up 7 bases, with 7 bases separating them.

This clone appeared a few times. In nucleotides, the CDR3 is TGTGCCAGCAGTTCTTTAGGACTCCCAGTTTTCTGGGGCTACACCTTC. Its translation: CASSSLGLPVFWGYTF. The V gene is TRBV6-5, the J gene TRBJ1-2; D gene uncertain. CDR3 length equals 16 residues. Trimming pared 4 bases from V and 8 bases from J, leaving 23 bases between. The germline V gene has CDR1 MNHEY and CDR2 SVGAGI.

This clone was counted a few times. The rearrangement joins TRBV9 to TRBJ1-4, with D unclear. V was clipped by 1 base and J by 3 bases, with 7 bases between them. The germline V gene has CDR1 SGDLS and CDR2 YYNGEE. This CDR3 comprises 14 residues. CDR3 protein: CASSVREANEKLFF. As DNA, the CDR3 is TGTGCCAGCAGCGTAAGAGAGGCTAATGAAAAACTGTTTTTT.

Here the CDR3 DNA reads TGCGCCAGCAGCCAAACCCCCATAGCGGGTAGCACAGATACGCAGTATTTT. Its protein product is CASSQTPIAGSTDTQYF. The chain has TRBV4-1 and TRBJ2-3; 7 bases are a match to TRBD2. The ends lost 2 bases at V and 0 bases at J; junction bases unmatched: 8. Germline CDR1 is MGHRA and CDR2 is YSYEKL. The CDR3 length is 17 residues.

V usage is TRBV18 and J usage is TRBJ2-5; 11 positions match TRBD1. V trimming: 0 bases; J trimming: 4 bases; junction bases outside the gene matches: 1. Germline CDR1 reads KGHSH; CDR2 reads LQKENI. This CDR3 is 15 amino acids long. DNA for the CDR3: TGTGCCAGCTCACCACCGGGGACAGGGGGAGAGACCCAGTACTTC. It is translated as CASSPPGTGGETQYF.

The table lists this clone with a count of one. V is TRBV7-9 and J is TRBJ1-4; D uncertain. Germline CDR1 is SEHNR and CDR2 is FQNEAQ (reference sequence). The CDR3 has 15 amino acids. V shed 0 bases and J shed 8 bases, with 13 bases lying between them. This CDR3 is CASSLASTGGEKLFF. The DNA for the CDR3 is TGTGCCAGCAGCTTAGCATCTACGGGTGGGGAAAAACTGTTTTTT.

This clone was observed a handful of times. This rearrangement joins TRBV7-2 to TRBJ2-7; 10 bases align to TRBD2. J gave up 6 bases and V 4 bases, and 3 bases lay outside the gene matches. The CDR3 totals 13 residues. Germline CDR1 is SGHTA and CDR2 is FQGNSA. In nucleotides, the CDR3 is TGTGCCAGCAGCTCTCGGACTAGCGGCGAGCAGTACTTC. This gives the protein CASSSRTSGEQYF.

The V call is TRBV30, the J call TRBJ1-1, with TRBD1 matching over 9 bases. This CDR3 is built from 14 residues. J was trimmed by 1 base and V by 4 bases; bases with no gene match: 4. Germline V gene data show CDR1 as GTSNPN and CDR2 as SVGIG (reference sequence). The DNA for the CDR3 is TGTGCCTGGACCCGGGACAGGGCGAACACTGAAGCTTTCTTT. This translates into CAWTRDRANTEAFF.